This entry features one T cell receptor beta chain sequence. This clone turned up a few times. The target of this receptor is not known. No much larger clone exists at a distance of one base, and base qualities are not known. The same CDR3 arises from other DNA sequences in this sample as well. The entire amount of isolated RNA was reverse transcribed using the High Capacity cDNA Reverse Transcription Kit, so the sequenced TCRB transcripts were expressed ones. Naive, central memory and regulatory T cell samples underwent deep immunoSEQ sequencing, averaging approximately 3.5 million total reads per sample. Sorted cells were lysed in RLT buffer and RNA was extracted with DNase-treated RNeasy Micro or Mini kits, depending on cell number. To prevent cross-contamination, each cell subset was processed individually, whereas patient and healthy donor samples were processed jointly. Using the immunoSEQ multiplex PCR, TCRB sequences were amplified from cDNA into 87-bp fragments spanning the CDR3 region. Sequencing of the amplicons was done on the Illumina HiSeq platform. As for the authors' bioinformatics: PCR bias was computationally corrected using synthetic template baselines, reads within Hamming distance 2 were collapsed, and singletons that could not be merged were discarded. Reads were aligned to IMGT to assign V, D and J genes, CDR3 length, and insertions or deletions at six rearrangement sites. Within each subset, clonotype counts were normalized to sorted cell number, after which true diversity and Gini coefficients were computed with the tcR R package. The overlap coefficient, calculated on TCRB nucleotide sequences, was used to quantify repertoire sharing. TCRdb stores this immuneACCESS table with in-frame sequences only. Part of the clones is absent; in the studies checked, under half of the shortfall reflects unresolved V genes, and no reason is known for the rest. The V and J calls and the clone size are those of that table, but D and trimming were determined from the DNA. The sample profile shows roughly 290,000 clones; under 8.5% of them were found once. The ten top clones hold approximately 0.93% of the sample.

A single peripheral blood draw of around 0.11 L on average was collected from each donor into heparinised tubes. Using a panel that included CD45RO, CCR7, CD25, CD127, CD95 and CD27, naive, central memory, regulatory and stem cell-like memory CD4+ T cells were sorted on a BD FACSAria II. Purity was above 95% for every sorted population. PBMCs were separated immediately by Lymphoprep density gradient centrifugation and were stained directly, without being cultured. Samples were stained and sorted in pairs, with one healthy donor and one patient per experiment, so that batch effects were minimized. This sample was taken from a study of beta chain features in type 1 diabetes listed by TCRdb under 2018. About the investigation overall: Patients and healthy donors did not differ in mean age, gender distribution, total cell number or subset yield. A total of roughly 110 million sorted cells were examined across all samples, and the number of cells per subset was strongly correlated with RNA yield. The study compared the TCRB repertoires of sorted circulating CD4+ T cell subsets in recently diagnosed type 1 diabetes patients with those in matched healthy donors. Whereas all 28 donors provided naive and central memory subsets, regulatory and stem cell-like memory subsets were isolated from just 8 patients and about 8 healthy donors.

General study outcomes and caveats: Type 1 diabetes patients showed a moderate but significant shortening of TCRB CDR3 length in all four CD4+ subsets. Because cDNA was sequenced instead of genomic DNA, highly expressing activated cells could be over-represented, though the groups showed no difference in activation or CD3 levels. Naive, central memory and regulatory TCRB repertoires appeared to be more alike among patients than among healthy donors. Shorter templates might have been favored by PCR, but patient and control samples were amplified and corrected together, so both groups would have been affected equally by any skew. HLA sub-analyses involved small numbers of individuals, so any influence of HLA type on TCRB rearrangement remained unresolved. At VDJ recombination sites, patients with type 1 diabetes made fewer insertions and deleted more nucleotides, a pattern implying thymic rearrangement abnormalities.

The sample taken for sequencing was central memory CD4+ T cells from blood. The TCR originated in a woman aged 18-29 years in good health.

The nucleotides read TGTGCCAGCTCACCGACGGGACAGGACTATGGCTACACCTTC. Its translation reads: CASSPTGQDYGYTF. The V gene is TRBV18 and the J gene is TRBJ1-2; the central 8 bases match TRBD1. V is cut back by 3 bases and J by 3 bases, with 3 bases in the junction unmatched. The CDR3, cysteine through phenylalanine, is 14 amino acids long. Only the CDR3 region is kept as DNA, spanning 42 bases read in frame from base 1. The germline V gene provides CDR1 KGHSH and CDR2 LQKENI.